What follows describes a single TCR beta chain. Its specific antigen is unknown. Base qualities are missing; no much larger clone stands one base away. The entry originates in a study of T-cell reconstitution after alpha-beta-depleted transplantation in children (dated by TCRdb to 2016 to 2017). General notes on the study: Using TCR repertoire profiling, the study quantitatively followed how T-cell immune reconstitution unfolded in children after TCRalphabeta/CD19-depleted allogeneic hematopoietic cell transplantation.

CDR1 and CDR2, looked up from the germline V gene (reference sequence), are SEHNR and FQNEAQ. V and J are truncated by 5 bases and 10 bases respectively, leaving an intervening sequence of 21 bases. The CDR3, from cysteine to phenylalanine, totals 15 residues. The read is trimmed to its CDR3 DNA, 45 bases read in frame from base 1. Libraries were constructed by PCR. This sample was sequenced with an Illumina HiSeq 2500. Molecular barcoding was employed in the preparation of TCR libraries, with unique molecular identifiers being used to normalize TCRbeta repertoire quantification. In-frame beta chains were kept once TCRdb had trimmed the public reads at Q25 with fastp and called clones with MiXCR. Every CDR3 protein is listed once, alongside the most common genes and DNA of its rows. The sample table records nearly 550,000 distinct CDR3 sequences; around 18% of these occur just once. The ten largest account for less than 4% of the sample.

The sequence was obtained from a human donor who donated a stem cell graft to a child with acute lymphoblastic leukemia. Here the sequenced sample was PBMCs from the stem cell graft donor, taken from the stem cell graft. The rearrangement combines TRBV7-9 with TRBJ2-1, with TRBD2 perhaps the D gene, on 6 matching bases. The CDR3 loop reads CASSPRGRPREEQFF. The sequenced DNA is TGTGCCAGCAGCCCGCGGGGCAGGCCTCGCGAAGAGCAGTTCTTC.